The 18 T cell receptor beta chains presented below share a single source sample, sequenced in a study of Graves' ophthalmopathy and Graves' hyperthyroidism. The authors amplified TCR beta CDR3 regions from RNA transcripts. In the first round, RT-PCR was carried out with HTBI primers, and a multiplex PCR formed the second round. TCRdb re-derived calls from the multiplex PCR reads in MiXCR, one entry per CDR3 protein. The sample holds 350,000 to 400,000 distinct CDR3 sequences; roughly 18% are singletons and the top ten take around 1.6%. The source material was peripheral blood. These receptor sequences come from a young woman with Graves' ophthalmopathy.

This clonotype was detected ten times or more. The chain's CDR3 is CASEEGNTEAFF. CDR3 bases: TGTGCTAGCGAGGAGGGGAACACTGAAGCTTTCTTT. The rearrangement joins TRBV6-2 or TRBV6-3 to TRBJ1-1; no clear D. Germline V gene data show CDR1 as MNHEY and CDR2 as SVGEGT. This CDR3 is 12 amino acids long.

This clonotype has a count of ten or more. The chain links TRBV5-6 to TRBJ1-5; D is possibly TRBD1 (5 bases). Germline V lookup: CDR1 SGHDT, CDR2 YYEEEE. The ends were cut back, 1 base at V and 6 bases at J, with 8 bases in the middle. The CDR3 consists of 13 residues. The DNA of the CDR3 is TGTGCCAGCAGCTTGTTTGGGGCTCAGCCCCAGCATTTT. Encoded protein: CASSLFGAQPQHF. Full variable domain (remainder filled in from reference TRBV5-6 and TRBJ1-5): DAGVTQSPTHLIKTRGQQVTLRCSPKSGHDTVSWYQQALGQGPQFIFQYYEEEERQRGNFPDRFSGHQFPNYSSELNVNALLLGDSALYLCASSLFGAQPQHFGDGTRLSIL.

There are many counts of this clonotype. V is TRBV15 and J is TRBJ2-6; 9 positions agree with TRBD1. Germline V gene lookup returns CDR1 LNHNV and CDR2 YYDKDF (reference sequence). With V trimmed by 7 bases and J by 4 bases, 8 bases remained unmatched. The CDR3 loop spans 16 amino acids. This CDR3 is CATNPQGARGANVLTF. Written as DNA, the CDR3 is TGTGCCACCAATCCACAGGGGGCGAGAGGGGCCAACGTCCTGACTTTC. Full variable domain (rest looked up from reference TRBV15 and TRBJ2-6): DAMVIQNPRYQVTQFGKPVTLSCSQTLNHNVMYWYQQKSSQAPKLLFHYYDKDFNNEADTPDNFQSRRPNTSFCFLDIRSPGLGDTAMYLCATNPQGARGANVLTFGAGSRLTVL.

The rearrangement uses TRBV7-2 and TRBJ2-7, with no clear D. V lost 6 bases and J 12 bases, leaving 21 bases between the germline ends. This CDR3 spans 13 amino acids. Germline CDR1 and CDR2: SGHTA and FQGNSA. Written as DNA, the CDR3 is TGTGCCAGCAGGGCGGACGGCAGTTGGGATCCGTACTTC. Translation gives CASRADGSWDPYF.

This clonotype was seen at least ten times. This may come from a read error, since a much larger clone is one base off. V and J are TRBV6-1 and TRBJ1-6; possibly TRBD1 for D (6 bases). CDR3 size: 15 residues. Germline lookup yields CDR1 MNHNS and CDR2 SASEGT. CDR3: CASSPPRGNNSPPHF. The CDR3 DNA reads as TGTGCCAGCAGTCCGCCCAGGGGCAACAATTCACCCCCCCACTTT.

The V gene is TRBV12-3 or TRBV12-4, the J gene TRBJ1-5; D is perhaps TRBD1 (6 bases). The CDR3 totals 14 residues. The ends were cut back, 5 bases at V and 6 bases at J, with 14 bases in the middle. The CDR3 here is CASSLQGLAQPQHF. Written as DNA, the CDR3 is TGTGCCAGCAGTCTTCAGGGGCTGGCTCAGCCCCAGCATTTT.

Many counts were recorded for this clonotype. The J gene is TRBJ1-5, the V gene TRBV7-2; D is possibly TRBD1 (5 bases). The V end was cut by 5 bases, the J end by 3 bases, with 11 bases between. Per germline, CDR1 SGHTA and CDR2 FQGNSA. The CDR3 length is 14 residues. CDR3 nucleotides: TGTGCCAGCAGCAAAGGACACCTCAATCAGCCCCAGCATTTT. The encoded protein is CASSKGHLNQPQHF.

This clonotype has a count of ten or more. This chain joins TRBV7-9 and TRBJ1-6, with unresolved D. V was clipped by 3 bases and J by 6 bases, with 9 bases between them. The germline CDR1 and CDR2 sequences are SEHNR and FQNEAQ (reference sequence). The CDR3 covers 14 residues. CDR3 loop: CASSFGLGNSPLHF. CDR3 nucleotide sequence: TGTGCCAGCAGCTTCGGGCTCGGTAATTCACCCCTCCACTTT.

This clonotype has a handful of counts. This rearrangement joins TRBV28 to TRBJ1-1, with TRBD1 matching over 8 bases. Germline V lookup: CDR1 MDHEN, CDR2 SYDVKM. V was pared by 4 bases and J by 1 base, with 14 bases of the junction left unmatched. This CDR3 contains 18 residues. The CDR3: CASSSHWTGTRTNTEAFF. CDR3 DNA: TGTGCCAGCAGTTCCCATTGGACAGGGACAAGGACGAACACTGAAGCTTTCTTT.

This clonotype was recorded many times. The V gene is TRBV6-5, the J gene TRBJ1-2; D is unresolved. Trimming took off 0 bases at V and 3 bases at J, with 8 bases between the two ends. The CDR3 is 14 amino acids. Germline assignment: CDR1 MNHEY and CDR2 SVGAGI. The CDR3 region has the DNA TGTGCCAGCAGTTACTCGACCAATCACTATGGCTACACCTTC. Translation gives CASSYSTNHYGYTF.

Ten or more counts support this clonotype. The J gene is TRBJ1-5, the V gene TRBV7-2; D perhaps matches TRBD1 (5 bases). Germline V gene data show CDR1 as SGHTA and CDR2 as FQGNSA. There are 13 residues in the CDR3. V lost 5 bases and J 6 bases, leaving 11 bases between the germline ends. The CDR3 sequence: CASSRGLTQPQHF. In DNA, the CDR3 is TGTGCCAGCAGCCGGGGGTTAACTCAGCCCCAGCATTTT.

This clonotype was seen many times. The chain joins TRBV12-3 or TRBV12-4 to TRBJ1-2; D gene uncertain. V lost 1 base and J 6 bases, leaving 15 bases between the germline ends. This CDR3 has 15 amino acids. This chain's CDR3 is CASSLGPPRGHGYTF. DNA for the CDR3: TGTGCCAGCAGTTTAGGCCCGCCTCGAGGGCATGGCTACACCTTC.

Many counts were recorded for this clonotype. This chain joins TRBV6-1 and TRBJ2-3; no reliable D call. The CDR3 contains 12 residues. Germline CDR1 is MNHNS and CDR2 is SASEGT. The ends were cut back, 7 bases at V and 3 bases at J, with 8 bases in the middle. In nucleotides, the CDR3 is TGTGCCAGCAAAGGGATTACAGATACGCAGTATTTT. Its translation: CASKGITDTQYF.

This clonotype has just a few counts. A much larger clone sits a single nucleotide away, making a read error possible. The V and J genes are TRBV28 and TRBJ1-1, with unresolved D. The length of the CDR3 is 15 residues. V dropped 0 bases and J dropped 0 bases, with 8 bases sitting between them. The germline V gene encodes CDR1 MDHEN and CDR2 SYDVKM. CDR3 sequence (DNA): TGTGCCAGCAGTTTATGGGGTATCCTGAACACTGAAGCTTTCTTT. The encoded protein is CASSLWGILNTEAFF.

At least ten counts were recorded for this clonotype. The chain recombines TRBV15 with TRBJ1-2; 7 nucleotides agree with TRBD1. The CDR3 contains 18 residues. Germline values: CDR1 LNHNV, CDR2 YYDKDF (reference sequence). Unmatched junction bases numbered 16, after V lost 0 bases and J lost 6 bases. As DNA, the CDR3 is TGTGCCACCAGCAGAGATATGACAGGGAGGGATGTATGGAATGGCTACACCTTC. Amino acid sequence: CATSRDMTGRDVWNGYTF. The complete variable domain, with remaining parts taken from reference TRBV15 and TRBJ1-2, reads DAMVIQNPRYQVTQFGKPVTLSCSQTLNHNVMYWYQQKSSQAPKLLFHYYDKDFNNEADTPDNFQSRRPNTSFCFLDIRSPGLGDTAMYLCATSRDMTGRDVWNGYTFGSGTRLTVV.

This clonotype was recorded at least ten times. CDR3 in amino acids: CAISESGDRNSPLHF. CDR3 DNA: TGTGCCATCAGTGAGTCTGGAGACAGGAATTCACCCCTCCACTTT. The V and J genes are TRBV10-3 and TRBJ1-6, with a tentative D call TRBD1 (6 bases). Trimming cost V 0 bases and J 7 bases, with 10 bases left between them. There are 15 residues in the CDR3. Germline values: CDR1 ENHRY, CDR2 SYGVKD.

This clonotype was picked up many times. The chain employs TRBV6-7 and TRBJ1-5; no definite D call. TRBV6-7 is an open reading frame, and its role is uncertain. This CDR3 comprises 15 residues. V lost 1 base and J 0 bases, leaving 7 bases between the germline ends. The CDR3 here is CASSYWQNSNQPQHF. Written as DNA, the CDR3 is TGTGCCAGCAGTTACTGGCAGAATAGCAATCAGCCCCAGCATTTT.

The V gene is TRBV18, the J gene TRBJ1-1; 8 positions agree with TRBD1. The CDR3 is 18 residues long. In germline, CDR1 is KGHSH, CDR2 LQKENI. V lost 0 bases, J lost 0 bases, and 9 bases stayed unmatched. CDR3 residues: CASSPPMGRGRVNTEAFF. The CDR3 DNA reads as TGTGCCAGCTCACCACCGATGGGCAGGGGGCGGGTGAACACTGAAGCTTTCTTT.